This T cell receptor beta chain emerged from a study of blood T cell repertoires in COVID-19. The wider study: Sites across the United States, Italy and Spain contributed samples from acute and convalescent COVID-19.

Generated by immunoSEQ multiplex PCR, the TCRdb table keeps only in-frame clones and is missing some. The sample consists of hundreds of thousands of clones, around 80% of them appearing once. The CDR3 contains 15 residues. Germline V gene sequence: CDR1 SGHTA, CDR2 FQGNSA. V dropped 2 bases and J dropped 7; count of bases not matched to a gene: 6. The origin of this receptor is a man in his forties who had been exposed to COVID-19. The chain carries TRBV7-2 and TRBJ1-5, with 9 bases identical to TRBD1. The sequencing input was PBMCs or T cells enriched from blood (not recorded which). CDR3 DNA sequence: TGTGCCAGCAGCTTACGGACAGGGGTTAACCAGCCCCAGCATTTT. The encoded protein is CASSLRTGVNQPQHF.